The 8 T cell receptor beta chains below were found in one sample sequenced in a study of blood T cell repertoires in COVID-19 (dated by TCRdb to 2018 to 2020). Library generation was performed with the immunoSEQ multiplex PCR assay. What TCRdb holds here is the immuneACCESS table cut down to in-frame rearrangements. Part of the clones is not present; checked against another copy, under half of the missing clones reflect an unresolved V gene, and the others are unexplained. This sample is represented by hundreds of thousands of clones; approximately 84% of them were singletons. The top ten clones comprise around 0.98% of the sample. The source material was peripheral blood. The receptor set was obtained from a man between 40 and 49 years old with acute or convalescent COVID-19.

The chain couples TRBV2 to TRBJ1-1; 7 bases agree with TRBD1. J was trimmed by 5 bases and V by 5 bases; bases with no gene match: 8. The CDR3 is 14 amino acids. Germline-derived CDR1 and CDR2 are SNHLY and FYNNEI. In nucleotides, the CDR3 is TGTGCCAGCAGTCGACAGGGCCGGGAGACTGAAGCTTTCTTT. Translating gives CASSRQGRETEAFF. Full variable domain (remainder filled in from reference TRBV2 and TRBJ1-1): EPEVTQTPSHQVTQMGQEVILRCVPISNHLYFYWYRQILGQKVEFLVSFYNNEISEKSEIFDDQFSVERPDGSNFTLKIRSTKLEDSAMYFCASSRQGRETEAFFGQGTRLTVV.

The chain carries TRBV3-1 (or the pseudogene TRBV3-2) and TRBJ1-2, with TRBD1 as a possible D gene (6 bases). V was shortened by 1 base and J by 7 bases, with 16 bases between the two germline ends. Per the germline V gene, CDR1 is LGHDT and CDR2 is YNNKEL (reference sequence). This CDR3 contains 15 residues. The DNA for the CDR3 is TGTGCCAGCAGCCAAGCAAACAGGGCCCTGGGTGGCTACACCTTC. The encoded protein is CASSQANRALGGYTF.

V gene TRBV5-1 combines with J gene TRBJ2-7; 8 nucleotides line up with TRBD1. Germline lookup yields CDR1 SGHRS and CDR2 YFSETQ. Unmatched junction bases numbered 7, after V lost 4 bases and J lost 1 base. This CDR3 contains 15 residues. CDR3 sequence reads: CASSTLTGESYEQYF. For the CDR3, the DNA is TGCGCCAGCAGCACATTGACAGGGGAGTCCTACGAGCAGTACTTC.

This clone was observed a handful of times. The chain joins TRBV30 to TRBJ2-7; D is unresolved. V was clipped by 6 bases and J by 4 bases, with 10 bases between them. The CDR3 runs to 11 residues. Germline V gives CDR1 GTSNPN, CDR2 SVGIG (reference sequence). The CDR3 loop reads CACLQRYEQYF. CDR3 nucleotide sequence: TGTGCCTGTTTACAGAGATACGAGCAGTACTTC. Full variable domain (missing parts from reference TRBV30 and TRBJ2-7): SQTIHQWPATLVQPVGSPLSLECTVEGTSNPNLYWYRQAAGRGLQLLFYSVGIGQISSEVPQNLSASRPQDRQFILSSKKLLLSDSGFYLCACLQRYEQYFGPGTRLTVT.

The chain recombines TRBV5-5 with TRBJ1-1; D is uncertain. The CDR3 covers 19 residues. Germline V gene lookup returns CDR1 SGHKS and CDR2 YYEKEE (reference sequence). Trimming cost V 0 bases and J 2 bases, with 23 bases left between them. CDR3 bases: TGTGCCAGCAGCTTGGCCAAGATTTTCCCGAGGGTGGGAAACACTGAAGCTTTCTTT. It codes for CASSLAKIFPRVGNTEAFF.

This clone was detected only a few times. The chain links TRBV6-5 to TRBJ1-1, with unresolved D. CDR1 and CDR2 (germline): MNHEY, SVGAGI. V shed 5 bases and J shed 3 bases, with 10 bases lying between them. The CDR3 totals 13 residues. The CDR3 reads CASSHTRDTEAFF. CDR3 sequence (DNA): TGTGCCAGCAGTCATACCCGGGACACTGAAGCTTTCTTT.

Comment on this clone: Other DNA sequences within the sample encode an identical CDR3. The V call is TRBV5-1, the J call TRBJ1-6; D uncertain. Germline V gene lookup returns CDR1 SGHRS and CDR2 YFSETQ. The CDR3 loop spans 15 amino acids. V was clipped by 0 bases and J by 7 bases, with 11 bases between them. The CDR3 nucleotides are TGCGCCAGCAGCTTGGTTCGCAGTTCGAATTCACCCCTCCACTTT. Translating gives CASSLVRSSNSPLHF.

V usage is TRBV5-8 and J usage is TRBJ1-5; 7 bases line up with TRBD1. CDR1 is SGHTS and CDR2 is YDEGEE in the germline V gene. With V trimmed by 4 bases and J by 7 bases, 5 bases remained unmatched. This CDR3 has 13 amino acids. The CDR3 reads CASSPTGVQPQHF. The CDR3 coding sequence is TGTGCCAGCAGCCCTACAGGGGTACAGCCCCAGCATTTT.